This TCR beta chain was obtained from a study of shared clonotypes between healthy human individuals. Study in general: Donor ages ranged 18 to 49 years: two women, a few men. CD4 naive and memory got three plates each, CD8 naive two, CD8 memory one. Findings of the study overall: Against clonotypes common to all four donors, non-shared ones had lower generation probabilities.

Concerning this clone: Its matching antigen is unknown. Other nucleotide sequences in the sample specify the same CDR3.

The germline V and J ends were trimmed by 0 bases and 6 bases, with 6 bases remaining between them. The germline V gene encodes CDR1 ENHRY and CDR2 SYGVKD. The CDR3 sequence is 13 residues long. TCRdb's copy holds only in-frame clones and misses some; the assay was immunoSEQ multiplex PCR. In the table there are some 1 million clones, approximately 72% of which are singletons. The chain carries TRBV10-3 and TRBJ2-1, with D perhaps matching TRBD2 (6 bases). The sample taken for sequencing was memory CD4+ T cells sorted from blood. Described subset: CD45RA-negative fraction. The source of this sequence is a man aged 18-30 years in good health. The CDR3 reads CAISESGGNEQFF. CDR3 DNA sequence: TGTGCCATCAGTGAGTCCGGGGGCAATGAGCAGTTCTTC.